This is a list of T cell receptor beta chains from one sample in a study of metastatic and nonmetastatic thyroid tumors. TCRdb reprocessed the PCR reads using MiXCR. Here the sample spans approximately 28,000 clones, roughly 19% being singletons. Sequences were obtained from blood. The receptors stem from a female donor with papillary thyroid cancer or a benign thyroid nodule (not recorded which). Some clones in this sample may be carry-over from other donors' samples. The CDR3 runs from the conserved cysteine through the conserved F or W. A D gene is named only where the DNA matches it firmly. Clone size appears in some rows only: once, few, many, or a class for an expanded clone.

j_call,clone_size,v_call,d_call,cdr3_aa,cdr3_nt
TRBJ1-3,many,TRBV12-5,.,CASGLGRVEGGNTIYF,TGTGCTAGTGGTTTGGGCCGAGTAGAGGGTGGAAACACCATATATTTT
TRBJ2-1,many,TRBV20-1,.,CSASHSRGGNEQFF,TGCAGTGCTAGTCACTCTCGAGGGGGCAATGAGCAGTTCTTC
TRBJ2-2,many,TRBV12-3/TRBV12-4,.,CASKNTGTGELFF,TGTGCCAGCAAAAATACTGGAACCGGGGAGCTGTTTTTT
TRBJ2-7,.,TRBV6-2/TRBV6-3,TRBD1,CASSRRQGATAQQYF,TGTGCCAGCAGTCGCCGACAGGGGGCCACCGCACAGCAGTACTTC
TRBJ1-1,many,TRBV19,.,CASNGRGTEAFF,TGTGCCAGTAACGGCCGGGGGACTGAAGCTTTCTTT
TRBJ2-1,medium-sized,TRBV10-3,.,CAISDPRGEQFF,TGTGCCATCAGTGACCCCAGGGGAGAGCAGTTCTTC
TRBJ2-5,.,TRBV11-1,TRBD1,CASSLPPTGVGETQYF,TGTGCCAGCAGCTTACCTCCGACAGGGGTAGGAGAGACCCAGTACTTC
TRBJ2-7,few,TRBV6-5,.,CASSYSTGTYEQYF,TGTGCCAGCAGTTACTCGACAGGCACCTACGAGCAGTACTTC
TRBJ1-1,many,TRBV2,.,CASSGQKNTEAFF,TGTGCCAGCAGTGGGCAGAAGAACACTGAAGCTTTCTTT
TRBJ1-5,many,TRBV7-2,TRBD1,CASSGLDRGGGQPQHF,TGTGCCAGCAGCGGCCTCGACAGGGGGGGCGGTCAGCCCCAGCATTTT
TRBJ2-3,many,TRBV9,.,CASSGISDTQYF,TGTGCCAGCAGCGGCATTTCAGATACGCAGTATTTT
TRBJ1-4,.,TRBV13,.,CASSFRTRVENLFF,TGTGCCAGCAGCTTTCGGACACGGGTCGAAAATCTGTTTTTT
TRBJ1-1,many,TRBV29-1,.,CGVQTGTTEAFF,TGCGGCGTCCAAACAGGGACCACTGAAGCTTTCTTT
TRBJ1-2,few,TRBV19,.,CASSISDGWYGYTF,TGTGCCAGTAGTATATCCGACGGGTGGTATGGCTACACCTTC
TRBJ1-5,.,TRBV6-1,TRBD1,CASSPGQGGGQPQHF,TGTGCCAGCAGCCCCGGACAGGGGGGAGGTCAGCCCCAGCATTTT
TRBJ2-5,.,TRBV7-2,TRBD1,CASSSKRQGPQETQYF,TGTGCCAGCAGCTCTAAAAGACAGGGACCCCAAGAGACCCAGTACTTC
TRBJ1-1,.,TRBV11-2,.,CASSLMGLNTEAFF,TGTGCCAGCAGCTTAATGGGCCTGAACACTGAAGCTTTCTTT
TRBJ1-2,.,TRBV27,.,CANSLLRGSRYTF,TGTGCCAACAGTTTATTGAGGGGGAGCCGCTACACCTTC
TRBJ2-4,.,TRBV10-1,.,CAISESSSGKNIQYF,TGTGCCATCAGTGAGTCGAGTTCAGGCAAAAACATTCAGTACTTC
TRBJ1-2,many,TRBV7-9,TRBD1,CASSLARGQLYSYGYTF,TGTGCCAGCAGCTTAGCGCGGGGACAGTTATACTCCTATGGCTACACCTTC
TRBJ2-7,many,TRBV7-6,.,CASSSQGSYEQYF,TGTGCCAGCAGCTCGCAGGGTTCCTACGAGCAGTACTTC
TRBJ2-2,many,TRBV20-1,.,CSARDGGGGTGELFF,TGCAGTGCTAGAGATGGGGGTGGAGGAACCGGGGAGCTGTTTTTT
TRBJ1-4,few,TRBV12-3/TRBV12-4,.,CASSAWTATNEKLFF,TGTGCCAGCAGTGCCTGGACAGCAACTAATGAAAAACTGTTTTTT
TRBJ1-1,many,TRBV15,.,CATSRSAGNTEAFF,TGTGCCACCAGCAGGTCGGCAGGGAACACTGAAGCTTTCTTT
TRBJ2-1,medium-sized,TRBV10-1,TRBD2,CASSGPGLALSYNEQFF,TGCGCCAGCAGTGGACCTGGACTAGCATTGTCCTACAATGAGCAGTTCTTC
TRBJ1-5,.,TRBV3-1,TRBD1,CASSRTGGGQPQHF,TGTGCCAGCAGCCGGACAGGGGGTGGTCAGCCCCAGCATTTT
TRBJ2-2,medium-sized,TRBV12-3/TRBV12-4,.,CASRSRTANTGELFF,TGTGCCAGCAGATCCAGAACCGCGAACACCGGGGAGCTGTTTTTT
TRBJ2-1,.,TRBV9,TRBD2,CASSASGGPHNEQFF,TGTGCCAGCAGCGCTAGCGGGGGGCCTCACAATGAGCAGTTCTTC
TRBJ2-7,.,TRBV27,.,CASALGLKREASYEQYF,TGTGCCAGCGCCCTGGGTTTGAAACGGGAAGCTTCCTACGAGCAGTACTTC
TRBJ2-3,many,TRBV12-3/TRBV12-4,TRBD2,CASSHTSGGGYSTDTQYF,TGTGCCAGCAGCCATACTAGCGGGGGGGGCTATAGCACAGATACGCAGTATTTT
TRBJ1-6,many,TRBV2,.,CASRNSPSNSPLHF,TGTGCCAGCAGGAATAGTCCCAGTAATTCACCCCTCCACTTT
TRBJ1-5,many,TRBV18,TRBD1,CASSPRGQGPQHF,TGTGCCAGCTCACCACGGGGACAGGGGCCCCAGCATTTT
TRBJ2-1,many,TRBV7-2,.,CASNLGAGYNEQFF,TGTGCCAGCAACCTGGGGGCGGGTTACAATGAGCAGTTCTTC
TRBJ1-1,many,TRBV20-1,.,CSASPPGDTEAFF,TGCAGTGCTAGTCCCCCTGGGGACACTGAAGCTTTCTTT
TRBJ1-1,many,TRBV6-1,.,CASSPERRGAFF,TGTGCCAGCAGCCCGGAAAGGAGGGGAGCTTTCTTT
TRBJ1-2,.,TRBV14,TRBD1,CASSEQGYGGYTF,TGTGCCAGCAGCGAACAGGGGTATGGTGGCTACACCTTC
TRBJ2-7,.,TRBV6-4,TRBD2,CASSERVAGGRNEQYF,TGTGCCAGCAGTGAAAGAGTAGCGGGAGGTCGGAACGAGCAGTACTTC
TRBJ1-1,many,TRBV3-1,TRBD1,CASSQAGGITEAFF,TGTGCCAGCAGCCAAGCAGGGGGGATCACTGAAGCTTTCTTT
TRBJ1-1,medium-sized,TRBV6-1,.,CASREQTGRPTEAFF,TGTGCCAGCAGGGAACAAACGGGACGGCCCACTGAAGCTTTCTTT
TRBJ2-1,few,TRBV28,.,CATSAAVYNEQFF,TGTGCCACTTCGGCGGCGGTGTACAATGAGCAGTTCTTC
TRBJ2-3,many,TRBV12-3/TRBV12-4,.,CASSSGTITTDTQYF,TGTGCCAGCAGTTCCGGGACAATAACCACAGATACGCAGTATTTT
TRBJ1-2,many,TRBV11-2,.,CASSPVGEYQGYTF,TGTGCCAGCAGCCCCGTGGGGGAGTACCAAGGCTACACCTTC
TRBJ2-7,few,TRBV6-4,TRBD2,CASRTSGGAGEQYF,TGTGCCAGCAGGACTAGCGGGGGGGCCGGCGAGCAGTACTTC
TRBJ1-2,.,TRBV11-2,.,CASSLDLRNYGYTF,TGTGCCAGCAGCTTAGATTTACGGAACTATGGCTACACCTTC
TRBJ2-7,many,TRBV27,.,CASSLGGSEQYF,TGTGCCAGCAGTTTAGGGGGGAGCGAGCAGTACTTC
TRBJ2-5,many,TRBV7-8,.,CASSRGRQDQETQYF,TGTGCCAGCAGCCGAGGGAGACAAGACCAAGAGACCCAGTACTTC
TRBJ2-2,many,TRBV12-5,.,CASGLRLGDTGELFF,TGTGCTAGTGGTTTGAGACTAGGGGACACCGGGGAGCTGTTTTTT
TRBJ1-6,many,TRBV11-2,.,CASSRTELSYNSPLHF,TGTGCCAGCAGCCGAACAGAGCTCTCCTATAATTCACCCCTCCACTTT
TRBJ2-3,many,TRBV6-2/TRBV6-3,TRBD2,CASCPSGAADTQYF,TGTGCCAGCTGCCCTAGCGGGGCGGCAGATACGCAGTATTTT